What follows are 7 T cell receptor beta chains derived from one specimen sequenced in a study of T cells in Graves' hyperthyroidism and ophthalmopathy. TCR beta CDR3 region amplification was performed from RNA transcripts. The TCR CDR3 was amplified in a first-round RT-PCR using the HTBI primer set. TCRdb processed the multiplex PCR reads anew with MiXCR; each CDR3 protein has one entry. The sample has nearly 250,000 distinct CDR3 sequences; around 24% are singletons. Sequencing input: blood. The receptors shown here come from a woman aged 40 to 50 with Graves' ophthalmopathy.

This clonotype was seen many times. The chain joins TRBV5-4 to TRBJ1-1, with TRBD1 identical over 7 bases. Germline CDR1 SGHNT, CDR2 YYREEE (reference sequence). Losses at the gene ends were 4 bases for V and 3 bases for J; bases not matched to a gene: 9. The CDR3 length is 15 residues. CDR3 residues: CASSVPRGGDTEAFF. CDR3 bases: TGTGCCAGCAGCGTCCCCAGGGGGGGGGACACTGAAGCTTTCTTT.

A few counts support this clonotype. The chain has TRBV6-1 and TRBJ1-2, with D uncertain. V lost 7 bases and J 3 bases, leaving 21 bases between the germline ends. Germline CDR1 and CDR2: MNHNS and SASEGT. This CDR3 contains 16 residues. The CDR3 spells CASTLSPATSDYGYTF. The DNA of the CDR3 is TGTGCCAGCACCTTATCCCCGGCTACGAGCGACTATGGCTACACCTTC.

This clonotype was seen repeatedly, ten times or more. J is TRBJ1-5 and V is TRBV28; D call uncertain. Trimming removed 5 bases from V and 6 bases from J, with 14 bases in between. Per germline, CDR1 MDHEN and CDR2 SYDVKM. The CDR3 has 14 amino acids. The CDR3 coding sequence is TGTGCCAGCAGTCTCCCAGCGGCGGGTCAGCCCCAGCATTTT. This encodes CASSLPAAGQPQHF.

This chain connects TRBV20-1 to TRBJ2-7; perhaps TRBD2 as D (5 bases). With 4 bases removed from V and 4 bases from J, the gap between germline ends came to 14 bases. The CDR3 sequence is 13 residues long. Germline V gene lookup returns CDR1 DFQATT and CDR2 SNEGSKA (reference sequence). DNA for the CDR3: TGCAGTGCTAAAGCCGGGATAAATTACGAGCAGTACTTC. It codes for CSAKAGINYEQYF.

In nucleotides, the CDR3 is TGTGCCAGCAGCCCGCCAGGGCCCCGCAATCAGCCCCAGCATTTT. Residues: CASSPPGPRNQPQHF. The chain carries TRBV6-1 and TRBJ1-5; possible D gene TRBD1, 5 bases. Per germline, CDR1 MNHNS and CDR2 SASEGT. This CDR3 is built from 15 residues. Trimming pared 6 bases from V and 2 bases from J, leaving 14 bases between.

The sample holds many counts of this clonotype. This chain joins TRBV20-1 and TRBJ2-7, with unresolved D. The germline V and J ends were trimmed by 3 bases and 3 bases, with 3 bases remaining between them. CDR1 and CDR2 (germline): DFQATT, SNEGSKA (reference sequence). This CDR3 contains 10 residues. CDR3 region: CSASDYEQYF. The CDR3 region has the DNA TGCAGTGCTAGCGACTACGAGCAGTACTTC.

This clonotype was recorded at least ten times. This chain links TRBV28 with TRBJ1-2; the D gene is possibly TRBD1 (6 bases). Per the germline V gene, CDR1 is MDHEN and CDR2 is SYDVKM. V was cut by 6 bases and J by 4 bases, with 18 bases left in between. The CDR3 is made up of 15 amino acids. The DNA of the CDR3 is TGTGCCAGCAGAACCGCGGGGGCCTCACTCTATGGCTACACCTTC. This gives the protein CASRTAGASLYGYTF.